This entry is about one TCR beta chain. No cognate antigen has been identified for it. Base qualities are not provided; no much larger clone lies one nucleotide away. The V end loses 0 bases and the J end loses 3 bases, and a stretch of 6 bases separates them. Reading the germline V gene gives CDR1 KGHSH and CDR2 LQKENI. The CDR3 goes from the cysteine to the phenylalanine over 14 residues. Left in the record is the CDR3 DNA by itself, 42 bases read in frame from the first base. TCRbeta CDR3 regions were amplified from genomic DNA by means of the immunoSEQ Assay, a bias-controlled multiplex PCR. In the original analysis: The number of nucleated cells in each sample was estimated by amplification of reference gene primers within the assay. To quantify the absolute abundance of each unique TCRbeta CDR3 rearrangement, sequence reads were collapsed and filtered. For each sample, productive Simpson clonality was calculated as the square root of Simpson's diversity index over productive rearrangements. What TCRdb holds here is the immuneACCESS table cut down to in-frame rearrangements. Part of the clones is not present; checked against another copy, under half of the missing clones reflect an unresolved V gene, and the others are unexplained. V and J calls and clone size are given by that table; D and trimming were obtained from the DNA. In all, the sample holds 90,000 to 120,000 clones, and approximately 85% of those were seen once. The ten most abundant clones make up under 2.5% of the sample.

Whole blood was collected in K2EDTA tubes by collaborating institutions according to the institutions' own protocols. For TCRbeta analysis, collaborators shipped samples in one of three forms: frozen whole blood, isolated PBMCs, or DNA extracted from either of those sample types. These data come from a study of blood T cell repertoires in COVID-19 (dated by TCRdb to the early 2020s). Notes on the research overall: Samples from collaborators originated in the United States, Italy and Spain and spanned both the acute and convalescent phases of COVID-19. The prospective study material was composed of cDNA or gDNA derived from T cells, B-cell-depleted T cells, or PBMCs. The dataset comprised deeply sampled blood TCRbeta repertoires from subjects exposed to, actively infected with, or recovered from COVID-19. The repertoires were released in a freely available public database intended as a resource for research on the immune response to SARS-CoV-2. Samples were obtained from the ongoing ImmuneRACE study (first 160 participants) and from 1,254 subjects provided by 6 global collaborators. The sample metadata nearly always contained a de-identified subject ID, COVID-19 status, age in years and sex. HLA class I and class II types, where available, came from metadata supplied by the sample provider rather than from assay-based typing. What the study reported, not specific to this receptor: The quantity of clinical and demographic metadata differed by source and by participant and was supplied without curation.

Sequences were obtained from peripheral blood. The receptor's source is a human donor in a cohort sampled during active COVID-19. This receptor chain uses TRBV18 and TRBJ1-3; the D gene assignment is ambiguous. The CDR3: CASSPPPSGNTIYF. The DNA reads TGTGCCAGCTCACCACCTCCGAGTGGAAACACCATATATTTT.